A selection of T cell receptor beta chains follows, all from one sample in a study of cytomegalovirus exposure and HLA in healthy donors. Method: immunoSEQ multiplex PCR; TCRdb's copy keeps in-frame clones and lacks some. The sample yields approximately 110,000 clones, 88% seen once. Sequencing was done on a sample of PBMCs. Every receptor here comes from a woman in her late teens or twenties in good health and CMV-seronegative. The CDR3 runs from the conserved cysteine through the conserved F or W. The D gene is left open where the match is weak. Rows give clone size only sometimes, using once, few, many, or a class for an expanded clone.

TRBV19,NA,TRBJ2-1,NA,TGTGCCAGTAGTATAGATGGTGGTGAGTTAGCTACCTACAATGAGCAGTTCTTC,CASSIDGGELATYNEQFF
TRBV5-1,TRBD1,TRBJ2-1,NA,TGCGCCAGCAGCTCTTCCGGGACAGCCCACAATGAGCAGTTCTTC,CASSSSGTAHNEQFF
TRBV5-4,TRBD1,TRBJ1-6,NA,TGTGCCAGCAGCTTGGGGACAGGGGGCTCACCCCTCCACTTT,CASSLGTGGSPLHF
TRBV21-1,NA,TRBJ2-1,once,TGTGCCAGCAGCGTACAGGGGAGCTCCTACAATGAGCAGTTCTTC,CASSVQGSSYNEQFF
TRBV29-1,TRBD1,TRBJ2-5,NA,TGCAGCGTTGAAGGACAGGGAGAGACCCAGTACTTC,CSVEGQGETQYF
TRBV27,NA,TRBJ1-4,NA,TGTGCCAGCAGTTCGGGGGGGAGCGGCGAAAAACTGTTTTTT,CASSSGGSGEKLFF
TRBV28,NA,TRBJ1-1,NA,TGTGCCAGCACGAAACCCGAGGCCGCGGGGACTGAAGCTTTCTTT,CASTKPEAAGTEAFF
TRBV10-1,TRBD1,TRBJ1-2,once,TGCGCCAGCGGGATTTCCGGGACAGGGAATGGCTACACCTTC,CASGISGTGNGYTF
TRBV6-5,NA,TRBJ2-1,NA,TGTGCCAGCAGATTGGCGGGGCCCTATGCCGATGAGCAGTTCTTC,CASRLAGPYADEQFF
TRBV28,NA,TRBJ2-7,NA,TGTGCCAGCGGCCTAACAGGGTTCGAGCAGTACTTC,CASGLTGFEQYF